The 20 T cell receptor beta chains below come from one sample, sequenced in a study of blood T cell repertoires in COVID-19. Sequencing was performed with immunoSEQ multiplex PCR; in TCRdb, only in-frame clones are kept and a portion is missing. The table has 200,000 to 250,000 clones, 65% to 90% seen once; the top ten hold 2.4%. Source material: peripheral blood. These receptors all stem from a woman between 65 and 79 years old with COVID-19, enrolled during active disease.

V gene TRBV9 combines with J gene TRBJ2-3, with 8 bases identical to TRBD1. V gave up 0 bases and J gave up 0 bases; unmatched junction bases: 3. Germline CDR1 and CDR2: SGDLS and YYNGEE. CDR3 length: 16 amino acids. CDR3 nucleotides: TGTGCCAGCAGCGTAGGGACAGGGTCTAGCACAGATACGCAGTATTTT. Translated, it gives CASSVGTGSSTDTQYF.

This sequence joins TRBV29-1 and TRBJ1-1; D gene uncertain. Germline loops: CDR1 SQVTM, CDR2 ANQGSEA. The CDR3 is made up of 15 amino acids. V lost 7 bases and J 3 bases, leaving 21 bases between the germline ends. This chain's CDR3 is CSGLPRGSLDTEAFF. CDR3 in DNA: TGCAGCGGCCTTCCCCGTGGCAGCCTAGACACTGAAGCTTTCTTT.

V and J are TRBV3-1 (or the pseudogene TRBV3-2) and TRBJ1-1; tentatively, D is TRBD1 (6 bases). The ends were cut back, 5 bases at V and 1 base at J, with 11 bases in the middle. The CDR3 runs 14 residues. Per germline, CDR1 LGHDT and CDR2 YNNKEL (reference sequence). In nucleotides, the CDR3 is TGTGCCAGCAGCTTCCAGGGACAGAACACTGAAGCTTTCTTT. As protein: CASSFQGQNTEAFF.

CDR3 loop: CASSVAQSQNIQYF. CDR3 coding DNA: TGTGCCAGCAGCGTAGCCCAGTCCCAAAACATTCAGTACTTC. The chain uses TRBV9 and TRBJ2-4; D gene unclear. Germline lookup yields CDR1 SGDLS and CDR2 YYNGEE. With 0 bases removed from V and 5 bases from J, the gap between germline ends came to 9 bases. The CDR3 has 14 amino acids.

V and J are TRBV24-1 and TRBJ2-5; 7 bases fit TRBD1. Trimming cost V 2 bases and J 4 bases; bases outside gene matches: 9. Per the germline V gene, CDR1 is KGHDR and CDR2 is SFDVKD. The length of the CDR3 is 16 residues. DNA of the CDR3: TGTGCCACCAGTGATTACCGGGACAGTAATTTAGAGACCCAGTACTTC. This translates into CATSDYRDSNLETQYF.

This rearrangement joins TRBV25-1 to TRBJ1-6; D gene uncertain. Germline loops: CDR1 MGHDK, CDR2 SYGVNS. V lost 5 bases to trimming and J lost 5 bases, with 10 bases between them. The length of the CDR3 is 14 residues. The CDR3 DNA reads TGTGCCAGCAGTCTGGGCGTACATAATTCACCCCTCCACTTT. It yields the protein CASSLGVHNSPLHF.

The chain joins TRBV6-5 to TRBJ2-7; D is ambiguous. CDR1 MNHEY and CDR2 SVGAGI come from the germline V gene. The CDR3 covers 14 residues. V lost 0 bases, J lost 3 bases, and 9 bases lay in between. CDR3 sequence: CASSYSVRFYEQYF. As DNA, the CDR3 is TGTGCCAGCAGTTACTCTGTGCGCTTCTACGAGCAGTACTTC.

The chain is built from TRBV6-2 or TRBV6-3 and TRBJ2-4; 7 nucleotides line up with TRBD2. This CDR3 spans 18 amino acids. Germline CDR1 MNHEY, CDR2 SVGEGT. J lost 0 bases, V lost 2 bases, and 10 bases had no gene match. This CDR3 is CASSYMSSGNVAKNIQYF. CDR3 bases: TGTGCCAGCAGTTACATGTCTAGCGGAAATGTAGCCAAAAACATTCAGTACTTC.

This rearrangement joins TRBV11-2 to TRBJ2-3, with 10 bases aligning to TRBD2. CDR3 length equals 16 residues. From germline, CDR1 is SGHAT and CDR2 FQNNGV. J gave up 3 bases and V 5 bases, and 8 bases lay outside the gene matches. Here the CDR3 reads CASSPLAGGSTDTQYF. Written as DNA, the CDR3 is TGTGCCAGCAGCCCATTAGCGGGGGGCTCAACAGATACGCAGTATTTT.

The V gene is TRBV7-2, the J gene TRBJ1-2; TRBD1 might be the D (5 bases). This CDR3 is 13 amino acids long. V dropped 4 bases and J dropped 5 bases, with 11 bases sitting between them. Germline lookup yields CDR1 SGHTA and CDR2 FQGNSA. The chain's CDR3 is CASSSTGGYGYTF. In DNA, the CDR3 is TGTGCCAGCAGCTCCACGGGGGGGTATGGCTACACCTTC.

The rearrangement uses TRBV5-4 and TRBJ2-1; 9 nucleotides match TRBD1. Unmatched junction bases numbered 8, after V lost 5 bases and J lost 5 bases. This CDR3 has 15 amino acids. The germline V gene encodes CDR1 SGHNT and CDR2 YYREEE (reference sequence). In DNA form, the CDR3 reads TGTGCCAGCAGGCGACAGGGGGACTCTCACAATGAGCAGTTCTTC. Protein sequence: CASRRQGDSHNEQFF. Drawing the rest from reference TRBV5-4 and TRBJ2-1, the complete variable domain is ETGVTQSPTHLIKTRGQQVTLRCSSQSGHNTVSWYQQALGQGPQFIFQYYREEENGRGNFPPRFSGLQFPNYSSELNVNALELDDSALYLCASRRQGDSHNEQFFGPGTRLTVL.

The CDR3 reads CASSTQGNNEKLFF. The CDR3 coding sequence is TGTGCCAGTAGCACACAGGGGAATAATGAAAAACTGTTTTTT. The chain carries TRBV19 and TRBJ1-4; 7 bases align to TRBD1. CDR1 is LNHDA and CDR2 is SQIVND in the germline V gene (reference sequence). V gave up 6 bases and J gave up 4 bases; unmatched junction bases: 5. The CDR3 contains 14 residues.

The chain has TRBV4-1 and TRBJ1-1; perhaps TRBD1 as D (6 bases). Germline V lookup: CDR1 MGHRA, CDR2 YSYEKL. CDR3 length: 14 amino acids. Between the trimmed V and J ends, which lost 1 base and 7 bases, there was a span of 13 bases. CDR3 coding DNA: TGCGCCAGCAGCCAAGCGGGGCAGGGGCTTGAAGCTTTCTTT. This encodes CASSQAGQGLEAFF.

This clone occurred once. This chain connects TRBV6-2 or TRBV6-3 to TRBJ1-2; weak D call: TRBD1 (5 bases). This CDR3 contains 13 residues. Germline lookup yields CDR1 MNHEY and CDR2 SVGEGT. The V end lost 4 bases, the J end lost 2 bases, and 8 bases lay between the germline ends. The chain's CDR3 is CASSFDRNYGYTF. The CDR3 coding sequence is TGTGCCAGCAGTTTCGACAGAAACTATGGCTACACCTTC.

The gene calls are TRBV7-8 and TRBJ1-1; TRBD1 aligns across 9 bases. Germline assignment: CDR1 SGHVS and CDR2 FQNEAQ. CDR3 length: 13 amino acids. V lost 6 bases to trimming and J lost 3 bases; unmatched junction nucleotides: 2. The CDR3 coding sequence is TGTGCCAGCAGGCGGACAGGGGACACTGAAGCTTTCTTT. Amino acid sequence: CASRRTGDTEAFF. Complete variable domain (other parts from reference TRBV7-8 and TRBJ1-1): GAGVSQSPRYKVAKRGQDVALRCDPISGHVSLFWYQQALGQGPEFLTYFQNEAQLDKSGLPSDRFFAERPEGSVSTLKIQRTQQEDSAVYLCASRRTGDTEAFFGQGTRLTVV.

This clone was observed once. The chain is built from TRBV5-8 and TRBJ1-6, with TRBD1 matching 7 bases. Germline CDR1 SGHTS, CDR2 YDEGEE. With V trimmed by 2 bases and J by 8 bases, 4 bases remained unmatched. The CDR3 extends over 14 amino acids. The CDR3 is CASSFRDRDSPLHF. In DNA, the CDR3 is TGTGCCAGCAGCTTCCGAGACAGGGATTCACCCCTCCACTTT.

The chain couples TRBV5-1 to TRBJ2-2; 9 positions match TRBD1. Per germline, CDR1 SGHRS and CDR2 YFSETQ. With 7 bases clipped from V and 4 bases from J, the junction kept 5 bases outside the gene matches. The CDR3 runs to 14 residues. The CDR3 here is CASYRGPFTGELFF. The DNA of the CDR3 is TGCGCCAGCTACAGGGGGCCGTTCACCGGGGAGCTGTTTTTT.

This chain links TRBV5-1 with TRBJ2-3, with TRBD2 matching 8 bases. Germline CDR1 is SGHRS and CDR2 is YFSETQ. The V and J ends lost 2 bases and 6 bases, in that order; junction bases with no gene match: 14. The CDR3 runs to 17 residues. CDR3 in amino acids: CASSLALAEGKRDTQYF. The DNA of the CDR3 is TGCGCCAGCAGCTTAGCACTAGCGGAAGGGAAGAGGGATACGCAGTATTTT.

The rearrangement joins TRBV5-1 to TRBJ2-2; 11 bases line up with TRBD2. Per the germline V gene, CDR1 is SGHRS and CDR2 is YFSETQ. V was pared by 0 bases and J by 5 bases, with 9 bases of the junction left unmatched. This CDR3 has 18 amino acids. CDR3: CASSLETSGSPGTGELFF. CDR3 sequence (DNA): TGCGCCAGCAGCTTGGAAACTAGCGGGAGCCCCGGGACCGGGGAGCTGTTTTTT.

The CDR3 nucleotides read TGTGCCACCAGTGATTTGGGGCGAACAAGTCAAGAGACCCAGTACTTC. It translates to CATSDLGRTSQETQYF. The V call is TRBV24-1, the J call TRBJ2-5; D unclear. V was shortened by 0 bases and J by 2 bases, with 12 bases between the two germline ends. The length of the CDR3 is 16 residues. Germline V gives CDR1 KGHDR, CDR2 SFDVKD.